Listed below are T cell receptor beta chains from one sample, sequenced in a study of blood T cell repertoires in COVID-19. Assay: immunoSEQ multiplex PCR; the TCRdb copy retains only in-frame clones and omits some. The table shows around 55,000 clones, with around 89% occurring only once. Sequenced: peripheral blood. The source of these receptors is a man aged 55 to 69 with acute or convalescent COVID-19. Both conserved end residues are part of each CDR3. D genes are given only for firm matches. Clone size is shown for a subset of rows, as once, few, many or a class of expanded clone.

v_call: TRBV9
j_call: TRBJ2-3
clone_size: NA
d_call: NA
cdr3_nt: TGTGCCAGCAGCGTAGTGGAGGATACGCAGTATTTT
cdr3_aa: CASSVVEDTQYF

v_call: TRBV9
j_call: TRBJ1-5
clone_size: NA
d_call: NA
cdr3_nt: TGTGCCAGCAGCGTAGCGGGGGAAGGACAGCCCCAGCATTTT
cdr3_aa: CASSVAGEGQPQHF

v_call: TRBV5-1
j_call: TRBJ2-2
clone_size: NA
d_call: TRBD2
cdr3_nt: TGCGCCAGCAGCAGAATTTCCGGGACTAGTCACACCGGGGAGCTGTTTTTT
cdr3_aa: CASSRISGTSHTGELFF

v_call: TRBV7-2
j_call: TRBJ2-7
clone_size: NA
d_call: TRBD1
cdr3_nt: TGTGCCAGCAGCTTAGACAGGGGCCCCTACGAGCAGTACTTC
cdr3_aa: CASSLDRGPYEQYF

v_call: TRBV4-3
j_call: TRBJ2-3
clone_size: NA
d_call: NA
cdr3_nt: TGCGCCAGCAGCCAAGCTTTTTTCGGAGATACGCAGTATTTT
cdr3_aa: CASSQAFFGDTQYF

v_call: TRBV18
j_call: TRBJ2-7
clone_size: NA
d_call: TRBD2
cdr3_nt: TGTGCCAGCTCCCCCGGGACTAGCGGCACCTACGAGCAGTACTTC
cdr3_aa: CASSPGTSGTYEQYF

v_call: TRBV6-6
j_call: TRBJ2-1
clone_size: NA
d_call: TRBD1
cdr3_nt: TGTGCCAGCGGACAGGGGTTACACTACAATGAGCAGTTCTTC
cdr3_aa: CASGQGLHYNEQFF

v_call: TRBV24-1
j_call: TRBJ2-1
clone_size: once
d_call: TRBD2
cdr3_nt: TGTGCCACCAGTGATGGACTAGCGGGAGTTCGCTCCTACAATGAGCAGTTCTTC
cdr3_aa: CATSDGLAGVRSYNEQFF

v_call: TRBV4-3
j_call: TRBJ1-3
clone_size: NA
d_call: NA
cdr3_nt: TGCGCCAGCAGCCAAGTCCCAGGCGGAAACACCATATATTTT
cdr3_aa: CASSQVPGGNTIYF

v_call: TRBV4-1
j_call: TRBJ1-5
clone_size: NA
d_call: NA
cdr3_nt: TGCGCCAGCAGCCAAGGCTTACTGCAGCCCCAGCATTTT
cdr3_aa: CASSQGLLQPQHF

v_call: TRBV25-1
j_call: TRBJ1-5
clone_size: once
d_call: NA
cdr3_nt: TGTGCCAGCAGTGAAGACGGGGACAATCAGCCCCAGCATTTT
cdr3_aa: CASSEDGDNQPQHF

v_call: TRBV6-5
j_call: TRBJ1-1
clone_size: NA
d_call: TRBD1
cdr3_nt: TGTGCCAGCAGACGGGACAGATTAAACACTGAAGCTTTCTTT
cdr3_aa: CASRRDRLNTEAFF

v_call: TRBV7-3
j_call: TRBJ2-2
clone_size: NA
d_call: NA
cdr3_nt: TGTGCCAGCAGCCGACATCCTCAATCGGTCGGAACCACCGGGGAGCTGTTTTTT
cdr3_aa: CASSRHPQSVGTTGELFF

v_call: TRBV5-6
j_call: TRBJ2-2
clone_size: NA
d_call: TRBD2
cdr3_nt: TGTGCCAGCAGCTTGTTTGATAGCGGGCATCGAACCGGGGAGCTGTTTTTT
cdr3_aa: CASSLFDSGHRTGELFF

v_call: TRBV27
j_call: TRBJ2-1
clone_size: NA
d_call: NA
cdr3_nt: TGTGCCAGCAGCTTCGTCCTGCGGGATGAGCAGTTCTTC
cdr3_aa: CASSFVLRDEQFF

v_call: TRBV2
j_call: TRBJ2-5
clone_size: once
d_call: TRBD2
cdr3_nt: TGTGCCAGCAGTGTAAGCGGGAGGGGGACCCAGTACTTC
cdr3_aa: CASSVSGRGTQYF

v_call: TRBV6-4
j_call: TRBJ2-1
clone_size: NA
d_call: TRBD2
cdr3_nt: TGTGCCAGCAGTGATTCCAGGGCGGGAGGTGAGCAGTTCTTC
cdr3_aa: CASSDSRAGGEQFF

v_call: TRBV3-1/TRBV3-2
j_call: TRBJ1-4
clone_size: NA
d_call: NA
cdr3_nt: TGTGCCAGCAGCCAAGGTCTCCGGGGGTCTAATGAAAAACTGTTTTTT
cdr3_aa: CASSQGLRGSNEKLFF

v_call: TRBV30
j_call: TRBJ1-1
clone_size: NA
d_call: NA
cdr3_nt: TGTGCCTGGAGGTTGGCCGATTTTGACACTGAAGCTTTCTTT
cdr3_aa: CAWRLADFDTEAFF

v_call: TRBV5-1
j_call: TRBJ1-2
clone_size: NA
d_call: TRBD1
cdr3_nt: TGCGCCAGCAGCAAGGACAGGGCTAACTATGGCTACACCTTC
cdr3_aa: CASSKDRANYGYTF

v_call: TRBV19
j_call: TRBJ2-5
clone_size: NA
d_call: TRBD2
cdr3_nt: TGTGCCAGTAGTATAGGGGGGACTAGCTCAAAACGAGGCCCGGAGACCCAGTACTTC
cdr3_aa: CASSIGGTSSKRGPETQYF

v_call: TRBV14
j_call: TRBJ1-4
clone_size: NA
d_call: TRBD1
cdr3_nt: TGTGCCAGCAGTCCCCGGGACAGAGGAGAAAAACTGTTTTTT
cdr3_aa: CASSPRDRGEKLFF

v_call: TRBV5-1
j_call: TRBJ1-2
clone_size: NA
d_call: TRBD1
cdr3_nt: TGCGCCAGCAGCCCCGGGACAGGGGGCATGGTTGGCTACACCTTC
cdr3_aa: CASSPGTGGMVGYTF

v_call: TRBV29-1
j_call: TRBJ1-1
clone_size: NA
d_call: NA
cdr3_nt: TGCAGCGGGGGCTCAGGGCTGGCTGAAGCTTTCTTT
cdr3_aa: CSGGSGLAEAFF

v_call: TRBV14
j_call: TRBJ2-2
clone_size: once
d_call: TRBD2
cdr3_nt: TGTGCCAGCAGCCAAGGACTAGCGGGAGTGGGCACCGGGGAGCTGTTTTTT
cdr3_aa: CASSQGLAGVGTGELFF

v_call: TRBV5-6
j_call: TRBJ2-7
clone_size: NA
d_call: TRBD2
cdr3_nt: TGTGCCAGCAGCAACGGACTAGGTTTGGCTCGCGAGCAGTACTTC
cdr3_aa: CASSNGLGLAREQYF

v_call: TRBV2
j_call: TRBJ1-2
clone_size: NA
d_call: NA
cdr3_nt: TGTGCCAGCAGTGAAAGGAGCGCTTCCTATGGCTACACCTTC
cdr3_aa: CASSERSASYGYTF

v_call: TRBV18
j_call: TRBJ2-7
clone_size: NA
d_call: NA
cdr3_nt: TGTGCCAGCTCACCACTTCCGGGCGAGCAGTACTTC
cdr3_aa: CASSPLPGEQYF

v_call: TRBV7-2
j_call: TRBJ1-2
clone_size: NA
d_call: NA
cdr3_nt: TGTGCCAGCAGCTTAGCTACAGGGTCAGATGGCTACACCTTC
cdr3_aa: CASSLATGSDGYTF

v_call: TRBV15
j_call: TRBJ1-6
clone_size: NA
d_call: NA
cdr3_nt: TGTGCCACCAGCAGATCCCGGATTAGCAGGGCCCATCCTTATAATTCACCCCTCCACTTT
cdr3_aa: CATSRSRISRAHPYNSPLHF

v_call: TRBV7-2
j_call: TRBJ2-5
clone_size: NA
d_call: TRBD2
cdr3_nt: TGTGCCAGCAGCCAGACTAGCGGGAGGGAGGAGACCCAGTACTTC
cdr3_aa: CASSQTSGREETQYF

v_call: TRBV18
j_call: TRBJ2-5
clone_size: once
d_call: TRBD2
cdr3_nt: TGTGCCAGCTCACCAGCTAGCGGGAGGGCCTTCCAAGAGACCCAGTACTTC
cdr3_aa: CASSPASGRAFQETQYF

v_call: TRBV9
j_call: TRBJ2-3
clone_size: NA
d_call: NA
cdr3_nt: TGTGCCAGCAGCGTGTACGGGGGTACAGATACGCAGTATTTT
cdr3_aa: CASSVYGGTDTQYF

v_call: TRBV11-3
j_call: TRBJ2-5
clone_size: once
d_call: NA
cdr3_nt: TGTGCCAGCAGCACCAGGTCTGAGACCCAGTACTTC
cdr3_aa: CASSTRSETQYF

v_call: TRBV2
j_call: TRBJ1-4
clone_size: few
d_call: NA
cdr3_nt: TGTGCCAGCAGTGTTAGGCAGCTAGGAGAAAAACTGTTTTTT
cdr3_aa: CASSVRQLGEKLFF

v_call: TRBV7-9
j_call: TRBJ2-1
clone_size: NA
d_call: TRBD2
cdr3_nt: TGTGCCAGCAGCTTAGCTCTTTGGTCTAGCGGGAGTAACGACAATGAGCAGTTCTTC
cdr3_aa: CASSLALWSSGSNDNEQFF

v_call: TRBV11-3
j_call: TRBJ2-7
clone_size: NA
d_call: TRBD1
cdr3_nt: TGTGCCAGCAGCTTAGATGAAACGACAGGGGTCTACGAGCAGTACTTC
cdr3_aa: CASSLDETTGVYEQYF

v_call: TRBV28
j_call: TRBJ1-3
clone_size: NA
d_call: TRBD1
cdr3_nt: TGTGCCAGCAGTCCCGCCGGACAGGTTAAGGGAAACACCATATATTTT
cdr3_aa: CASSPAGQVKGNTIYF

v_call: TRBV9
j_call: TRBJ1-2
clone_size: NA
d_call: TRBD1
cdr3_nt: TGTGCCAGCAGCGTAGCGGACAGGCCTCGCTATGGCTACACCTTC
cdr3_aa: CASSVADRPRYGYTF

v_call: TRBV11-3
j_call: TRBJ1-1
clone_size: NA
d_call: NA
cdr3_nt: TGTGCCAGCAGCTTAGACACCCCGAGCGGCACTGAAGCTTTCTTT
cdr3_aa: CASSLDTPSGTEAFF

v_call: TRBV19
j_call: TRBJ2-1
clone_size: NA
d_call: TRBD2
cdr3_nt: TGTGCCAGTAGTTACAGCGGGAGATCCCACAATGAGCAGTTCTTC
cdr3_aa: CASSYSGRSHNEQFF